This T cell receptor beta chain was observed in a study of blood T cell repertoires in COVID-19. Study overall: Acute and convalescent COVID-19 specimens originated in the United States, Italy and Spain.

Assay used: immunoSEQ multiplex PCR; TCRdb lists only in-frame clones, some missing. The repertoire has approximately 300,000 clones, approximately 90% of them found once; the top ten carry over 3.5%. CDR1 and CDR2 from the germline V gene are LGHNT and FRNRAP. The CDR3 is 13 amino acids. Trimming shortened V by 4 bases and J by 8 bases, and 14 bases separated the two germline ends. V gene TRBV12-5 combines with J gene TRBJ1-1; D remains ambiguous. The sequence derives from a middle-aged woman with acute or convalescent COVID-19. The sample comprised peripheral blood. CDR3 amino acids: CASGSPTRGEAFF. The CDR3 DNA reads as TGTGCTAGTGGTTCCCCCACGAGAGGGGAAGCTTTCTTT.